This section outlines one TCR beta chain sequence together with its context. The data are from a study of shared clonotypes between healthy human individuals. Turning to the study itself: Three plates were used per donor for CD4 naive, three for CD4 memory, two for CD8 naive and one for CD8 memory.

The repertoire was sequenced with immunoSEQ multiplex PCR; TCRdb's copy has only in-frame clones and lacks some. The sample includes hundreds of thousands of clones, more than 70% seen only once; the top ten take 1.8%. Trimming took 8 bases from V and 1 from J, leaving 12 bases between them. CDR3 length: 14 residues. The germline CDR1 and CDR2 sequences are LNHDA and SQIVND (reference sequence). The sample was memory CD4+ T cells sorted from blood. Regarding subset: CD45RA-negative fraction. The chain uses TRBV19 and TRBJ1-5; no clear D gene. The sequence came from a woman under 40 in good health. CDR3 coding DNA: TGTGCCAGTTGCTTAGCAGGAAGCAATCAGCCCCAGCATTTT. Protein product: CASCLAGSNQPQHF.